Listed below are T cell receptor beta chains from one sample, sequenced in a study of T cell responses to AZD1222 COVID-19 vaccine. The table came from immunoSEQ multiplex PCR; TCRdb's copy has only in-frame clones and leaves some out. The sample carries approximately 120,000 clones, approximately 90% recorded once. The material sequenced was peripheral blood, taken on day 0 of AZD1222 vaccination. The receptors stem from an adult in good health. CDR3s include the opening cysteine and the closing phenylalanine or tryptophan. A D gene is named only where the DNA matches it firmly. The size of a clone is reported for some rows only, either as once, few or many, or as a class for expanded clones.

D	V	J	size	DNA	CDR3
-	TRBV6-1	TRBJ2-7	few	TGTGCCAGCACCCCCTCGGGGGTAAAAAACGAGCAGTACTTC	CASTPSGVKNEQYF
-	TRBV24-1	TRBJ1-3	-	TGTGCCACCAGTGACTCTGCAGGGGTTGGAAACACCATATATTTT	CATSDSAGVGNTIYF
TRBD2	TRBV25-1	TRBJ2-5	-	TGTGCCAGCGGACTAGCGGGACGAGAGACCCAGTACTTC	CASGLAGRETQYF
-	TRBV6-6	TRBJ1-2	-	TGTGCCAGCGGGGACCCCCTCGGAGATGGCTACACCTTC	CASGDPLGDGYTF
TRBD2	TRBV24-1	TRBJ2-3	-	TGTGCCACCGCTGGGACTAGCGACCCCACAGATACGCAGTATTTT	CATAGTSDPTDTQYF
-	TRBV27	TRBJ1-5	-	TGTGCCAGCAGTCTGGGTGGGGGTAGCAATCAGCCCCAGCATTTT	CASSLGGGSNQPQHF
-	TRBV9	TRBJ2-1	once	TGTGCCAGCAGCCCCGCCGCGGGCCTCTACAATGAGCAGTTCTTC	CASSPAAGLYNEQFF
-	TRBV6-4	TRBJ2-1	-	TGTGCCAGCAGTGAAACGGCCGAAGTCAATGAGCAGTTCTTC	CASSETAEVNEQFF
-	TRBV28	TRBJ1-5	-	TGTGCCAGCGTAACCGCGGGGGGTCGGGGCAATCAGCCCCAGCATTTT	CASVTAGGRGNQPQHF
TRBD2	TRBV29-1	TRBJ2-2	-	TGCAGCGTTGATGGGGGGGCGAACACCGGGGAGCTGTTTTTT	CSVDGGANTGELFF
TRBD1	TRBV28	TRBJ1-6	-	TGTGCCACCCAGGGACAGCTGGACTCACCCCTCCACTTT	CATQGQLDSPLHF
TRBD1	TRBV5-6	TRBJ2-7	-	TGTGCCAGCAGCAGGGGACAGGGAGACGAGCAGTACTTC	CASSRGQGDEQYF
-	TRBV28	TRBJ2-7	-	TGTGCCACCCTGGGCGGCTGGGGGGCCTACGAGCAGTACTTC	CATLGGWGAYEQYF
-	TRBV27	TRBJ2-7	-	TGTGCCAGCAGTTCTCAGGCAAGAACCTACGAGCAGTACTTC	CASSSQARTYEQYF
-	TRBV9	TRBJ1-3	-	TGTGCCAGCAGCGCCGCGGGTACCACCATATATTTT	CASSAAGTTIYF
TRBD2	TRBV6-1	TRBJ2-7	-	TGTGCCAGCAGTGGGGGGGTAGCGGGAGGCCGAGGCAAACGCTACGAGCAGTACTTC	CASSGGVAGGRGKRYEQYF
-	TRBV7-2	TRBJ1-1	-	TGTGCCAGCAGCTTCATGGGACAGAACACTGAAGCTTTCTTT	CASSFMGQNTEAFF
-	TRBV7-2	TRBJ2-1	-	TGTGCCAGCAGCCCCGGTTTAAGGAGTAACAATGAGCAGTTCTTC	CASSPGLRSNNEQFF
-	TRBV28	TRBJ1-6	-	TGTGCCAGCAGTCCGGACAGTATAGGAAATAATTCACCCCTCCACTTT	CASSPDSIGNNSPLHF